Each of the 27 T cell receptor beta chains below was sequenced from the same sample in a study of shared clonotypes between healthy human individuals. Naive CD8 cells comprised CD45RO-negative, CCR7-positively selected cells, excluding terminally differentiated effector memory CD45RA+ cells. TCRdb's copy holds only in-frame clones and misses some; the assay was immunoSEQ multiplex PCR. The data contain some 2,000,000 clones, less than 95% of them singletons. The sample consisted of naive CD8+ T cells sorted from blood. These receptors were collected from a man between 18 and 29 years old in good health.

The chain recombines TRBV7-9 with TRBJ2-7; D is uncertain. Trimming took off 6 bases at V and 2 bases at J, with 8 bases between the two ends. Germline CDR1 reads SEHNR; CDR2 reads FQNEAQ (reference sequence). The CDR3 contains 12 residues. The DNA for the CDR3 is TGTGCCAGCAGAGGCCCTGCCTACGAGCAGTACTTC. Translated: CASRGPAYEQYF.

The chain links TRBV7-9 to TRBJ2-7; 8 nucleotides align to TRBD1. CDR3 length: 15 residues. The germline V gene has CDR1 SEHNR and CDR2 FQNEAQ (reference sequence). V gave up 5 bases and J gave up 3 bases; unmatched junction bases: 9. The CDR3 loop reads CASSGQGAVIYEQYF. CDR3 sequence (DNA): TGTGCCAGCAGCGGACAGGGCGCGGTCATCTACGAGCAGTACTTC.

CDR3 protein: CASSPLGTARSSYEQYF. The CDR3 bases are TGTGCCAGCAGCCCCCTGGGAACAGCCCGTAGCTCCTACGAGCAGTACTTC. This chain joins TRBV9 and TRBJ2-7, with D uncertain. The CDR3 spans 17 residues. V was trimmed by 4 bases and J by 0 bases, leaving 20 bases between them. Germline V gene sequence: CDR1 SGDLS, CDR2 YYNGEE.

The CDR3 loop reads CASSSLAANTGELFF. The CDR3, as DNA: TGTGCCAGCAGTTCCCTGGCGGCGAACACCGGGGAGCTGTTTTTT. The rearrangement uses TRBV28 and TRBJ2-2, with D uncertain. The CDR3 is made up of 15 amino acids. Germline lookup yields CDR1 MDHEN and CDR2 SYDVKM. Trimming pared 4 bases from V and 0 bases from J, leaving 9 bases between.

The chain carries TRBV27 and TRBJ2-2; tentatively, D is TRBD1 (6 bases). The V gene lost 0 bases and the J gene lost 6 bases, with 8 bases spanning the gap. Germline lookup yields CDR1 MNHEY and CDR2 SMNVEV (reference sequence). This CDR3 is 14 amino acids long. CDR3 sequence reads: CASSLSAGAGELFF. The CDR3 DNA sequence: TGTGCCAGCAGTTTATCCGCAGGGGCCGGGGAGCTGTTTTTT.

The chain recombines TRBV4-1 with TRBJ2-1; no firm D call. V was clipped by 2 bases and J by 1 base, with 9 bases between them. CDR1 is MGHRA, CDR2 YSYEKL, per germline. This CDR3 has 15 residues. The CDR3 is CASSQIPVSYNEQFF. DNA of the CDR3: TGCGCCAGCAGCCAAATCCCGGTTTCCTACAATGAGCAGTTCTTC.

As DNA, the CDR3 is TGTGCCAGCAGCCCCCGGGGGGGAGGAACAGATACGCAGTATTTT. Protein product: CASSPRGGGTDTQYF. The chain joins TRBV9 to TRBJ2-3; 8 nucleotides match TRBD2. This CDR3 is 15 amino acids long. Germline V gene data show CDR1 as SGDLS and CDR2 as YYNGEE. Unmatched junction bases numbered 7, after V lost 4 bases and J lost 3 bases.

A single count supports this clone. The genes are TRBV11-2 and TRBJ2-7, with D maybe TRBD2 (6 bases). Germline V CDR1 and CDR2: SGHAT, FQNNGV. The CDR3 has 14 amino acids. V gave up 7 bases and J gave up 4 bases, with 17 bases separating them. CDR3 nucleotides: TGTGCCAGCAACCCCCCCGGGGGTGGATACGAGCAGTACTTC. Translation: CASNPPGGGYEQYF.

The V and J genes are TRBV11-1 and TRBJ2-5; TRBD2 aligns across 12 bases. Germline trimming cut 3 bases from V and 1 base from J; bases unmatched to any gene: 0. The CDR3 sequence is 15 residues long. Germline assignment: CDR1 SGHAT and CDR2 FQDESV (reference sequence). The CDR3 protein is CASSLTSGSQETQYF. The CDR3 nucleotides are TGTGCCAGCAGCTTGACTAGCGGGAGCCAAGAGACCCAGTACTTC.

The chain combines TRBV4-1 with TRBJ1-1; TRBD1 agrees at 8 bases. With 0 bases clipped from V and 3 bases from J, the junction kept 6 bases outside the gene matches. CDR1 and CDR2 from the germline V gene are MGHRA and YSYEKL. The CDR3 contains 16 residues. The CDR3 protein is CASSQDRTGWDTEAFF. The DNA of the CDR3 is TGCGCCAGCAGCCAAGATAGGACAGGGTGGGACACTGAAGCTTTCTTT.

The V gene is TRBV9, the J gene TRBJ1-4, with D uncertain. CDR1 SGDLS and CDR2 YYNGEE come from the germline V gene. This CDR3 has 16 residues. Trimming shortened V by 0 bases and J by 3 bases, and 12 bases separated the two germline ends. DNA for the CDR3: TGTGCCAGCAGCGTAGTGGAGGATGGAGCTAATGAAAAACTGTTTTTT. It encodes CASSVVEDGANEKLFF.

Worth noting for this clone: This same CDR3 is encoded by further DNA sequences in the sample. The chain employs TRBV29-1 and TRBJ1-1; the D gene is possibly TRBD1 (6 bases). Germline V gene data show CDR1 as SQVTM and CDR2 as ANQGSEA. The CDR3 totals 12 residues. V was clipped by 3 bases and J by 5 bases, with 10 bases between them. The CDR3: CSVELGGTEAFF. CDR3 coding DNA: TGCAGCGTTGAGCTAGGGGGAACTGAAGCTTTCTTT. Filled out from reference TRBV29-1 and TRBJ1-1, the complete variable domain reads SAVISQKPSRDICQRGTSLTIQCQVDSQVTMMFWYRQQPGQSLTLIATANQGSEATYESGFVIDKFPISRPNLTFSTLTVSNMSPEDSSIYLCSVELGGTEAFFGQGTRLTVV.

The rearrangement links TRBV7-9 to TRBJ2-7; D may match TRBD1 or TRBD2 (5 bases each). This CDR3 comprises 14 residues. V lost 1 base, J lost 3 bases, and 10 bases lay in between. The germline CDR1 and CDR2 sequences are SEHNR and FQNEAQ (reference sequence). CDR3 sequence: CASSLVGAGYEQYF. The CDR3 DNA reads TGTGCCAGCAGCTTAGTCGGGGCCGGCTACGAGCAGTACTTC. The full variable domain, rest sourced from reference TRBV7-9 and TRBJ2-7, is DTGVSQNPRHKITKRGQNVTFRCDPISEHNRLYWYRQTLGQGPEFLTYFQNEAQLEKSRLLSDRFSAERPKGSFSTLEIQRTEQGDSAMYLCASSLVGAGYEQYFGPGTRLTVT.

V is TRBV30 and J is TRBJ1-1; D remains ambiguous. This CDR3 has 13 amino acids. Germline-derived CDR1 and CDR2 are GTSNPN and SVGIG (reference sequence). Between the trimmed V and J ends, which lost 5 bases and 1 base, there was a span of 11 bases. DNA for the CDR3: TGTGCCTGGGTCCAATGGGGGAACACTGAAGCTTTCTTT. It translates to CAWVQWGNTEAFF.

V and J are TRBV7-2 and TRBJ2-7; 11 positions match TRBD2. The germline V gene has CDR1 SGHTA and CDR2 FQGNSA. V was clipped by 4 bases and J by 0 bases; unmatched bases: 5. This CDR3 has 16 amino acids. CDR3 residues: CASSWTSGLGSYEQYF. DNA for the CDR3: TGTGCCAGCAGCTGGACTAGCGGGTTAGGCTCCTACGAGCAGTACTTC.

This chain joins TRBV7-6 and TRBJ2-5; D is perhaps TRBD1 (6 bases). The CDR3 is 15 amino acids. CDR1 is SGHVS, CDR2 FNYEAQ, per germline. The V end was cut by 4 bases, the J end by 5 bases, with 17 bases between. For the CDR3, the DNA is TGTGCCAGCAGCTCTCGACAGGTCCTCTACGAGACCCAGTACTTC. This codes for CASSSRQVLYETQYF.

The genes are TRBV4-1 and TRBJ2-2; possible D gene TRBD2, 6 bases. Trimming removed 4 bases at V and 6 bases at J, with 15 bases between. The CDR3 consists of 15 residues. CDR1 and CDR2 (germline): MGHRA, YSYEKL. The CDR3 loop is CASSLTSSSAGELFF. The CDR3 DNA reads TGCGCCAGCAGCCTGACTAGTTCCTCGGCCGGGGAGCTGTTTTTT.

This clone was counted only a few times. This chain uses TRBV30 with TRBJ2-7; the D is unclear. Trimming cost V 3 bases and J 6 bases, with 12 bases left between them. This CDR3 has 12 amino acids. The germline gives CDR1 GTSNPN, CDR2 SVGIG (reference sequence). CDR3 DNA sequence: TGTGCCTGGAGGGGTGATCGGGCCGAGCAGTACTTC. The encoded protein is CAWRGDRAEQYF.

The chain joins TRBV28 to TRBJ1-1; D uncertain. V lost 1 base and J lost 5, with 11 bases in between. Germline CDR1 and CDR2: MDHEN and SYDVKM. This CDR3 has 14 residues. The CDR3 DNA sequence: TGTGCCAGCAGTTTATTTCAAACGGGGACTGAAGCTTTCTTT. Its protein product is CASSLFQTGTEAFF.

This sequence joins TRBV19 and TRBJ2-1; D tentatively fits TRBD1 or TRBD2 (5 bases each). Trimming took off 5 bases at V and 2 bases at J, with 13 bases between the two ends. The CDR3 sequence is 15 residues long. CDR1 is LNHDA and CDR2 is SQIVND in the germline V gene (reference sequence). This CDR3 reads CASSPPGPTYNEQFF. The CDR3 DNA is TGTGCCAGTAGTCCCCCGGGACCAACCTACAATGAGCAGTTCTTC.

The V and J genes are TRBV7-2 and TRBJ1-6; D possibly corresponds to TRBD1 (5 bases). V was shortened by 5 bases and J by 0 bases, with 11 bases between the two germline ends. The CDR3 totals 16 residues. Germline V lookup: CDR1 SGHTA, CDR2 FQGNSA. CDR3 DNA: TGTGCCAGCAGCCCCGGGACCGCCTCCTATAATTCACCCCTCCACTTT. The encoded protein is CASSPGTASYNSPLHF.

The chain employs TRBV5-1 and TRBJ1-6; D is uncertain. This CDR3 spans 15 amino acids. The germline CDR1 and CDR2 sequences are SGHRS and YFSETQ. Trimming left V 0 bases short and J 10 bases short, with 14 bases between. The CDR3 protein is CASSLEVGSDSPLHF. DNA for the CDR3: TGCGCCAGCAGCTTGGAAGTAGGGTCCGACTCACCCCTCCACTTT.

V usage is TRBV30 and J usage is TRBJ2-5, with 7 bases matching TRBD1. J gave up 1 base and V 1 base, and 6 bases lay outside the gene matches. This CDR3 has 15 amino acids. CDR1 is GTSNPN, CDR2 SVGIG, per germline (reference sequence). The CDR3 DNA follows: TGTGCCTGGAGTGGGCTAGGGACAGTCCAAGAGACCCAGTACTTC. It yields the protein CAWSGLGTVQETQYF.

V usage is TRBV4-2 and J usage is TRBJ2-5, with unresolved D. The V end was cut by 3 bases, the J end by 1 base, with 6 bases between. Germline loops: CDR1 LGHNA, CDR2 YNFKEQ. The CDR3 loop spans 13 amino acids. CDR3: CASSQSFQETQYF. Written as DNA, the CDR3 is TGTGCCAGCAGCCAGAGTTTCCAAGAGACCCAGTACTTC.

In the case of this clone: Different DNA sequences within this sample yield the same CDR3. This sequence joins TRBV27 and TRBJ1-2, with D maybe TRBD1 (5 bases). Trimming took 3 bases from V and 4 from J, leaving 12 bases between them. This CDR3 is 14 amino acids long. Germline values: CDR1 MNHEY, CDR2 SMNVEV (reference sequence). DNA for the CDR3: TGTGCCAGCAGTTTGGGGGGGGATGGCTATGGCTACACCTTC. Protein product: CASSLGGDGYGYTF.

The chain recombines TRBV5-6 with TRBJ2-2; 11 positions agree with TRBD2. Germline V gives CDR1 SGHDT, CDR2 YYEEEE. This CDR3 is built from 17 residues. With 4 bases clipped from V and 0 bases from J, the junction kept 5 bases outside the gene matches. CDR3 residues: CASSVRLAGTNTGELFF. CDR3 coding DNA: TGTGCCAGCAGCGTTCGACTAGCGGGGACGAACACCGGGGAGCTGTTTTTT.

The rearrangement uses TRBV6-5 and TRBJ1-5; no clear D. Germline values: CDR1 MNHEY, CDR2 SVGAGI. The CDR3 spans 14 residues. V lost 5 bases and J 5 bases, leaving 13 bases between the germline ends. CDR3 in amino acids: CASSIRQGYQPQHF. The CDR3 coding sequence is TGTGCCAGCAGTATCCGTCAAGGATATCAGCCCCAGCATTTT.